This TCR beta chain was profiled in a study of tumor-infiltrating lymphocytes in primary liver carcinoma (TCRdb year 2017). For context, the study as a whole: The five patients, three men and two women aged 30 to 69 years, had hepatocellular carcinoma (four) or combined HCC and intrahepatic cholangiocarcinoma (one). The five patients had tumors of stage T1-T3 N0M0, with maximum diameters ranging from 4.2 to 10 cm. Each sample produced roughly 3.5 to 8 million productive TCRbeta reads, and read depth showed no significant difference between tissue types. The study combined TCRbeta repertoire sequencing, expression microarrays and whole-exome sequencing across five regions of each liver tumor, with adjacent normal tissue and blood. TCRbeta repertoire sequencing covered roughly 35 specimens from 5 patients: 25 or so tumor regions, 5 adjacent noncancerous liver tissues and 5 peripheral blood samples. Agilent mRNA microarray profiling was performed on the 25 to 30 tumor region samples to relate TCRbeta repertoire diversity to the local molecular phenotype. Technical replicate repertoires showed high reproducibility, with mean shared-clone rates roughly 0.87 and correlation coefficients above 0.98.

As for this clonotype: Its target antigen remains unknown. One junction end does not reproduce the germline sequence, and a read error may be involved.

Without any cell sorting, total RNA and DNA were extracted together from around 18-30 mg of bulk tissue using the AllPrep DNA/RNA mini kit. Between late 2015 and early 2016, a handful of patients in China with histopathologically diagnosed primary liver carcinoma had surgical resection. Patients had chronic HBV infection and were treatment-naive at sampling. Each tumor was sampled at five spatially separated regions: the tumor centre plus the superior, inferior, left-lateral and right-lateral poles. Histological examination found more than 75% viable tumor cells in every tumor sample. Pieces of fresh tumor and adjacent tissue were cut in half, with one half kept in RNAlater at -80 degrees C and the other half sent for histology. The research as a whole found: With just 4 or 5 patients in the study, the authors point out that the findings should be validated in a larger study. Because the samples were bulk and unsorted, CD4+ and CD8+ T cell repertoires could not be compared. Only roughly 8-25% of top clones appeared in all five regions of a tumor, which suggests that tumor-infiltrating T cells are spatially heterogeneous. Compared with blood, tumors had a significantly larger share of the repertoire taken up by the top 250 clones (p = 0.039). Pairs of tumor regions showed greater repertoire overlap (mean around 35%) than tumor-adjacent pairs (approximately 17%) or tumor-blood pairs (approximately 14%), which is consistent with antigen-driven expansion. Only the TCR beta chain was sequenced, which likely underestimates true repertoire diversity because unpaired alpha chains were not captured.

Starting from 450 to 500 ng total RNA, TCRbeta-specific cDNA was produced by reverse transcription with a constant-region primer and ProtoScript II reverse transcriptase. The TCRbeta libraries were prepared through three rounds of nested multiplex PCR following a slightly modified ARM-PCR procedure. Multiplex TRBV1-TRBV30 forward primers and a Cbeta reverse primer were used in the first two PCR rounds, each of which was run for approximately 10 cycles. Sample barcodes and Illumina adapters were added in a final 25-cycle PCR using Deep VentR polymerase. Amplicons of 200-500 bp were gel-purified with a QIAquick gel extraction kit before sequencing. An Illumina HiSeq 2500 was used to sequence the TCRbeta amplicons, generating 250-bp paired-end reads. On the study's bioinformatics: Trimmomatic v0.33 was used to quality-trim the reads, and FLASH v1.2.11 was used to merge paired reads so that full CDR3 sequences could be recovered. MiGEC v1.2.1b assigned V, D and J germline segments to the rearranged TCRbeta sequences. Clonotype statistics and Shannon-Wiener diversity indices were calculated with VDJtools v1.0.0. Except for diversity analysis, only the 250 most abundant clonotypes of each sample were used in subsequent analyses to reduce sampling bias. The raw public data were reprocessed by TCRdb itself: fastp quality trimming at Q25, MiXCR clonotype calling, in-frame beta chains only. All rows with the same CDR3 protein become a single entry with the most common DNA and genes. It is TCRdb's table, rather than the study itself, that gives the V and J calls and clone size. Within this sample are some 20,000 distinct CDR3 sequences, with roughly 80% of them counted one time only. The ten biggest clones cover about 40% of the sample.

The CDR3 starts with the cysteine, ends with the phenylalanine, and has 14 residues. Only the CDR3 part of the read is kept: 42 bases, read in frame from the first base. The germline V gene gives CDR1 as MDHEN and CDR2 as SYDVKM. Sequenced sample: liver tumor tissue from sampling region 4. Reading the label with the study, this specimen's cell subset or site is: tumor region T4, right-lateral pole. Recombination connected TRBV28 to TRBJ2-7; D gene: possibly TRBD2, on 5 matching bases. The TCR was taken from a woman younger than 45 with primary liver carcinoma and hepatitis B virus infection. The CDR3 reads as follows: CTSSQGGDPYEQYF. The nucleotide sequence is given as TGTACCAGCAGTCAAGGAGGAGATCCCTACGAGCAGTACTTC. Extended through the reference TRBV28 and TRBJ2-7 proteins, this CDR3 yields the full variable domain: DVKVTQSSRYLVKRTGEKVFLECVQDMDHENMFWYRQDPGLGLRLIYFSYDVKMKEKGDIPEGYSVSREKKERFSLILESASTNQTSMYLCTSSQGGDPYEQYFGPGTRLTVT.